This entry lists 9 T cell receptor beta chains sequenced from one sample in a study of CD8+ T cells in alopecia areata. RNA extraction was followed by reverse transcription into cDNA, which acted as the sequencing template. Only in-frame clones appear in the TCRdb table, and some are missing; sequencing was by immunoSEQ multiplex PCR. The table shows roughly 100,000 clones, with more than 55% occurring only once. Indicated treatment: oral pan-JAK inhibitor, 5-10 mg twice daily. Here the sequenced sample was CD8+ T cells sorted from blood, taken at week 4, from a patient treated with tofacitinib. These receptors were collected from a human donor with alopecia areata.

The V and J genes are TRBV30 and TRBJ1-3; D remains unclear. CDR1 is GTSNPN and CDR2 is SVGIG in the germline V gene (reference sequence). Trimming removed 0 bases from V and 2 bases from J, with 5 bases in between. This CDR3 contains 13 residues. The CDR3 loop reads CAWSVGTGNTIYF. The CDR3 DNA follows: TGTGCCTGGAGTGTGGGGACTGGAAACACCATATATTTT.

This clone was counted a few times. The chain couples TRBV28 to TRBJ1-1; D not resolved. The germline CDR1 and CDR2 sequences are MDHEN and SYDVKM. The germline V and J ends were trimmed by 4 bases and 5 bases, with 17 bases remaining between them. The CDR3 consists of 15 residues. CDR3 nucleotides: TGTGCCAGCAGTTCTTTAGGGTTTTCGAGTACTGAAGCTTTCTTT. Translating gives CASSSLGFSSTEAFF.

The chain is built from TRBV9 and TRBJ2-1; TRBD2 aligns across 7 bases. V was pared by 3 bases and J by 2 bases, with 5 bases of the junction left unmatched. CDR1 SGDLS and CDR2 YYNGEE come from the germline V gene. The CDR3 runs to 15 residues. The CDR3 here is CASSGSGATYNEQFF. The CDR3, as DNA: TGTGCCAGCAGCGGGAGCGGGGCTACCTACAATGAGCAGTTCTTC.

This sequence joins TRBV5-5 and TRBJ2-6; 9 bases are a match to TRBD1. The ends lost 1 base at V and 0 bases at J; junction bases unmatched: 8. CDR1 and CDR2 (germline): SGHKS, YYEKEE (reference sequence). CDR3 length: 19 amino acids. CDR3 region: CASSLRGTGPNSGANVLTF. Here the CDR3 DNA reads TGTGCCAGCAGCTTGCGGGGGACAGGGCCTAACTCTGGGGCCAACGTCCTGACTTTC.

This sequence joins TRBV7-9 and TRBJ2-5; 9 bases line up with TRBD1. The CDR3 extends over 16 amino acids. Losses at the gene ends were 3 bases for V and 2 bases for J; bases not matched to a gene: 7. CDR1 is SEHNR, CDR2 FQNEAQ, per germline (reference sequence). The CDR3: CASSFSGTGWQETQYF. CDR3 in DNA: TGTGCCAGCAGCTTCTCCGGGACAGGGTGGCAAGAGACCCAGTACTTC.

The rearrangement uses TRBV7-2 and TRBJ2-7, with TRBD2 matching 10 bases. CDR1 and CDR2 from the germline V gene are SGHTA and FQGNSA. V shed 4 bases, J shed 0 bases, and the junction held 3 bases outside the gene matches. This CDR3 contains 15 residues. The CDR3 coding sequence is TGTGCCAGCAGCTGGACTAGCGGAGCCTCCTACGAGCAGTACTTC. Amino acid sequence: CASSWTSGASYEQYF.

This chain joins TRBV5-1 and TRBJ2-1; 7 nucleotides align to TRBD2. Germline CDR1 reads SGHRS; CDR2 reads YFSETQ. The length of the CDR3 is 17 residues. V gave up 0 bases and J gave up 4 bases; unmatched junction bases: 10. For the CDR3, the DNA is TGCGCCAGCAGCTTGGTTCCGGGACTATCCATTTACAATGAGCAGTTCTTC. Encoded protein: CASSLVPGLSIYNEQFF.

This clone has just a few counts. The gene calls are TRBV7-3 and TRBJ1-5; possible D gene TRBD1, 5 bases. The CDR3 is 13 amino acids. The germline V gene encodes CDR1 SGHTA and CDR2 FQGTGA. Trimming took 2 bases from V and 7 from J, leaving 9 bases between them. The DNA for the CDR3 is TGTGCCAGCAGCTTATTTGGGGGACAGCCCCAGCATTTT. As protein: CASSLFGGQPQHF.

The rearrangement uses TRBV29-1 and TRBJ2-7, with TRBD2 matching over 7 bases. V was pared by 0 bases and J by 7 bases, with 12 bases of the junction left unmatched. CDR3 size: 15 residues. The germline V gene encodes CDR1 SQVTM and CDR2 ANQGSEA. This CDR3 is CSVEEMAGLRGEQYF. The CDR3 DNA reads TGCAGCGTTGAAGAGATGGCCGGGTTGCGGGGGGAGCAGTACTTC.